The 24 T cell receptor beta chains below were found in one sample sequenced in a study of blood T cell repertoires in COVID-19. TCRdb's copy holds only in-frame clones and misses some; the assay was immunoSEQ multiplex PCR. The repertoire consists of about 370,000 clones, with roughly nine tenths occurring once and the leading ten covering 1.7%. The sequenced material came from PBMCs or T cells enriched from blood (not recorded which). The receptor set was obtained from a woman aged 25-40 years who had recovered from COVID-19.

The chain uses TRBV3-1 (or the pseudogene TRBV3-2) and TRBJ1-6, with 7 bases aligning to TRBD1. Germline V gives CDR1 LGHDT, CDR2 YNNKEL (reference sequence). The V gene end was trimmed by 5 bases and the J gene end by 6 bases; junction bases not matched to a gene: 7. This CDR3 spans 15 amino acids. The DNA for the CDR3 is TGTGCCAGCAGCGCCCTGACAGGGACTAATTCACCCCTCCACTTT. It codes for CASSALTGTNSPLHF.

The chain uses TRBV11-2 and TRBJ1-1; perhaps TRBD1 as D (5 bases). V was clipped by 5 bases and J by 3 bases, with 10 bases between them. The CDR3 totals 13 residues. CDR1 is SGHAT, CDR2 FQNNGV, per germline. The CDR3: CASSLDTYTEAFF. For the CDR3, the DNA is TGTGCCAGCAGCCTGGACACCTACACTGAAGCTTTCTTT.

V usage is TRBV5-6 and J usage is TRBJ2-7; TRBD1 aligns across 10 bases. V shed 4 bases, J shed 2 bases, and the junction held 9 bases outside the gene matches. The CDR3 runs 16 residues. The germline CDR1 and CDR2 sequences are SGHDT and YYEEEE. The CDR3 DNA reads as TGTGCCAGCAGCATGAGGGACAGGGGAAATCCCTACGAGCAGTACTTC. Its translation: CASSMRDRGNPYEQYF. Full variable domain (rest looked up from reference TRBV5-6 and TRBJ2-7): DAGVTQSPTHLIKTRGQQVTLRCSPKSGHDTVSWYQQALGQGPQFIFQYYEEEERQRGNFPDRFSGHQFPNYSSELNVNALLLGDSALYLCASSMRDRGNPYEQYFGPGTRLTVT.

Note on this clone: Other DNA sequences within the sample encode an identical CDR3. The DNA of the CDR3 is TGTGCCAGCAGCTCTGACAGGAATCAGCCCCAGCATTTT. Translated, it gives CASSSDRNQPQHF. The chain recombines TRBV7-2 with TRBJ1-5; D may be TRBD1 (6 bases). Germline V gene lookup returns CDR1 SGHTA and CDR2 FQGNSA. The V and J ends lost 4 bases and 4 bases respectively, with 8 bases between them. This CDR3 comprises 13 residues.

The chain combines TRBV12-5 with TRBJ1-1; maybe TRBD1 (6 bases). The CDR3 contains 14 residues. V was pared by 7 bases and J by 0 bases, with 12 bases between. The germline gives CDR1 LGHNT, CDR2 FRNRAP. CDR3 DNA: TGTGCTAGTGCCCGACAGGCAATGAACACTGAAGCTTTCTTT. This gives the protein CASARQAMNTEAFF.

V is TRBV28 and J is TRBJ1-2, with TRBD1 as a possible D gene (5 bases). From germline, CDR1 is MDHEN and CDR2 SYDVKM. V lost 2 bases and J lost 7, with 11 bases in between. The CDR3 contains 13 residues. The CDR3 protein is CASSLKGYGGYTF. The CDR3 coding sequence is TGTGCCAGCAGTTTAAAGGGGTACGGTGGCTACACCTTC.

V usage is TRBV28 and J usage is TRBJ2-1; 15 bases are a match to TRBD2. V lost 2 bases to trimming and J lost 10 bases; unmatched junction nucleotides: 9. The CDR3 runs to 17 residues. The germline V gene encodes CDR1 MDHEN and CDR2 SYDVKM. CDR3 in DNA: TGTGCCAGCAGTTTAACTCGGACTAGCGGGGGGGCTCGGGAGCAGTTCTTC. Residues: CASSLTRTSGGAREQFF.

The chain employs TRBV14 and TRBJ2-7, with 9 bases aligning to TRBD2. V gave up 1 base and J gave up 5 bases; unmatched junction bases: 9. The germline V gene encodes CDR1 SGHDN and CDR2 FVKESK. The CDR3 runs to 16 residues. For the CDR3, the DNA is TGTGCCAGCAGCCAAGGCAGGACTAGCGTTACAAACGAGCAGTACTTC. It specifies CASSQGRTSVTNEQYF.

The genes are TRBV19 and TRBJ2-1; 11 nucleotides align to TRBD2. The trim removed 2 bases at V and 9 bases at J, leaving 6 bases unmatched. This CDR3 comprises 15 residues. CDR1 LNHDA and CDR2 SQIVND come from the germline V gene (reference sequence). The CDR3 region is CASSIILAGAGEQFF. The DNA of the CDR3 is TGTGCCAGTAGTATAATACTAGCGGGAGCGGGTGAGCAGTTCTTC.

The V gene is TRBV5-1, the J gene TRBJ1-2; D gene uncertain. The CDR3 has 15 residues. Germline values: CDR1 SGHRS, CDR2 YFSETQ. Trimming shortened V by 1 base and J by 0 bases, and 10 bases separated the two germline ends. The CDR3 sequence: CASSLMAGSNYGYTF. CDR3 nucleotide sequence: TGCGCCAGCAGCTTGATGGCCGGGTCTAACTATGGCTACACCTTC.

This sequence joins TRBV5-1 and TRBJ1-6; 9 nucleotides align to TRBD1. The J segment lost 10 bases and the V segment lost 3 bases, leaving 8 bases of the junction unmatched. This CDR3 is built from 15 residues. Germline loops: CDR1 SGHRS, CDR2 YFSETQ. CDR3 nucleotide sequence: TGCGCCAGCAGCTCCGGGACAGGGACCTTGTCACCCCTCCACTTT. Amino acid sequence: CASSSGTGTLSPLHF.

This clone was recorded once. The rearrangement links TRBV10-3 to TRBJ2-1; 7 bases agree with TRBD2. CDR1 ENHRY and CDR2 SYGVKD come from the germline V gene. With 3 bases clipped from V and 10 bases from J, the junction kept 15 bases outside the gene matches. The CDR3 runs 16 residues. This chain's CDR3 is CAISDPTSESRGEQFF. CDR3 DNA sequence: TGTGCCATCAGTGACCCCACTAGCGAGTCCCGGGGGGAGCAGTTCTTC.

The chain carries TRBV21-1 and TRBJ1-2; the table's D call, TRBD1, has no DNA check behind it. TRBV21-1 is a recognized pseudogene. This CDR3 is built from 17 residues. The CDR3 coding sequence is TGTGCCAGCAGCAAAGACGCAGGGTGGATCCTTAACTATGGCTACACCTTC. Its translation: CASSKDAGWILNYGYTF.

The chain has TRBV14 and TRBJ1-4; 7 bases align to TRBD1. With V trimmed by 3 bases and J by 7 bases, 11 bases remained unmatched. The CDR3 is 16 amino acids. Germline V gives CDR1 SGHDN, CDR2 FVKESK. The CDR3 bases are TGTGCCAGCAGCCAGGAGGGGGCAGGGAGGCGTGAAAAACTGTTTTTT. Protein: CASSQEGAGRREKLFF.

The rearrangement uses TRBV3-1 (or the pseudogene TRBV3-2) and TRBJ2-2, with 11 nucleotides matching TRBD1. The CDR3 is made up of 15 amino acids. CDR1 is LGHDT, CDR2 YNNKEL, per germline (reference sequence). V dropped 4 bases and J dropped 6; count of bases not matched to a gene: 4. DNA of the CDR3: TGTGCCAGCAGCCGGGGGGACAGGGGGTCCGGGGAGCTGTTTTTT. It codes for CASSRGDRGSGELFF.

The rearrangement uses TRBV7-8 and TRBJ2-5; 8 bases align to TRBD1. The CDR3 loop spans 14 amino acids. Germline V gene data show CDR1 as SGHVS and CDR2 as FQNEAQ. The ends lost 3 bases at V and 5 bases at J; junction bases unmatched: 5. The CDR3 sequence is CASSFRTGRETQYF. The CDR3 DNA reads TGTGCCAGCAGCTTCCGGACAGGGCGTGAGACCCAGTACTTC.

V gene TRBV11-2 combines with J gene TRBJ1-4, with a weak D call TRBD1 (6 bases). This CDR3 is 16 amino acids long. Trimming removed 4 bases from V and 4 bases from J, with 16 bases in between. Looked up from germline, CDR1 is SGHAT and CDR2 is FQNNGV. The CDR3 nucleotides read TGTGCCAGCAGCTCCTTACGGACAGTTTATAATGAAAAACTGTTTTTT. Amino acids: CASSSLRTVYNEKLFF.

The count of this clone is one. The genes are TRBV12-5 and TRBJ1-4; 8 nucleotides agree with TRBD1. Trimming cost V 1 base and J 8 bases; bases outside gene matches: 6. Germline assignment: CDR1 LGHNT and CDR2 FRNRAP. This CDR3 region has 15 residues. The CDR3 loop reads CASGLATGGREKLFF. The CDR3 nucleotides are TGTGCTAGTGGTTTGGCAACAGGGGGTCGGGAAAAACTGTTTTTT.

This clone has only a few counts. The chain couples TRBV27 to TRBJ2-3, with TRBD2 identical over 10 bases. Germline values: CDR1 MNHEY, CDR2 SMNVEV (reference sequence). The CDR3 is made up of 17 amino acids. With 5 bases clipped from V and 4 bases from J, the junction kept 12 bases outside the gene matches. This chain's CDR3 is CASSLFRTSGPPDTQYF. As DNA, the CDR3 is TGTGCCAGCAGTCTCTTTCGGACTAGCGGCCCCCCAGATACGCAGTATTTT.

This chain links TRBV6-5 with TRBJ1-6; D not resolved. The length of the CDR3 is 13 residues. Germline lookup yields CDR1 MNHEY and CDR2 SVGAGI. The germline V and J ends were trimmed by 5 bases and 10 bases, with 12 bases remaining between them. In DNA form, the CDR3 reads TGTGCCAGCAGTCGGGGTTTTGAATCACCCCTCCACTTT. Translated, it gives CASSRGFESPLHF.

This clone is a singleton in its sample. V and J are TRBV6-5 and TRBJ2-1, with 16 positions matching TRBD2. The CDR3 length is 16 residues. The junction had 3 bases not matched to a gene; V was cut back by 2 bases and J by 8 bases. Germline V CDR1 and CDR2: MNHEY, SVGAGI. The CDR3, as DNA: TGTGCCAGCAGTTACACGGGACTAGCGGGAGGGGATGAGCAGTTCTTC. Its protein product is CASSYTGLAGGDEQFF.

The genes are TRBV3-1 (or the pseudogene TRBV3-2) and TRBJ2-2; 7 bases are shared with TRBD2. V gave up 6 bases and J gave up 0 bases; unmatched junction bases: 4. The germline CDR1 and CDR2 sequences are LGHDT and YNNKEL (reference sequence). There are 15 residues in the CDR3. Here the CDR3 DNA reads TGTGCCAGCAGTTTCACTAGCGCGAACACCGGGGAGCTGTTTTTT. This sequence encodes CASSFTSANTGELFF.

This clone was picked up a small number of times. This chain joins TRBV15 and TRBJ1-5, with 9 bases aligning to TRBD1. Germline values: CDR1 LNHNV, CDR2 YYDKDF (reference sequence). Losses at the gene ends were 3 bases for V and 7 bases for J; bases not matched to a gene: 4. The CDR3 contains 14 residues. This CDR3 reads CATSSTGGRQPQHF. The CDR3 coding sequence is TGTGCCACCAGCAGTACAGGGGGCCGGCAGCCCCAGCATTTT.

The gene calls are TRBV3-1 (or the pseudogene TRBV3-2) and TRBJ2-1; TRBD2 matches at 7 bases. The length of the CDR3 is 16 residues. After removal of 5 bases from V and 7 bases from J, the junction contained 14 bases not matched to a gene. Germline V gives CDR1 LGHDT, CDR2 YNNKEL (reference sequence). CDR3 amino acids: CASSSLGGGIKNEQFF. CDR3 in DNA: TGTGCCAGCAGCTCCCTTGGGGGGGGTATTAAAAATGAGCAGTTCTTC.